This T cell receptor (beta chain) appears in the sequencing data of a study of T-cell memory formation after mild COVID-19. Study-level findings and limits: Certain responding clones were present in pre-infection memory, suggesting participation of cross-reactive memory. Proof of SARS-CoV-2 specificity was absent for the second-wave clones that crested on day 37. Clones shrinking between day 15 and 85 showed a balanced CD4/CD8 split, and those that grew later tilted toward CD4+.

This clonotype was recorded a few times. Its matching antigen is unknown. One entry per CDR3 protein results from TCRdb running MiXCR on the 5' RACE reads. The sample includes under 450,000 distinct CDR3 sequences, under 25% of them seen just once. CDR1 and CDR2 (germline): SNHLY, FYNNEI. CDR3 size: 15 residues. V gave up 5 bases and J gave up 2 bases, with 16 bases separating them. The V gene is TRBV2, the J gene TRBJ2-7; TRBD2 is a possible D gene (5 bases). Sequenced: PBMCs or a T cell subset sorted from them (not recorded which). This receptor was taken from a man between 18 and 29 years old who had mild COVID-19 (a few samples of this study predate the infection). Cell type and time point are not known. The CDR3 region has the DNA TGTGCCAGCAGTCCCTTGGGAGCTACGCCCTACGAGCAGTACTTC. It yields the protein CASSPLGATPYEQYF.